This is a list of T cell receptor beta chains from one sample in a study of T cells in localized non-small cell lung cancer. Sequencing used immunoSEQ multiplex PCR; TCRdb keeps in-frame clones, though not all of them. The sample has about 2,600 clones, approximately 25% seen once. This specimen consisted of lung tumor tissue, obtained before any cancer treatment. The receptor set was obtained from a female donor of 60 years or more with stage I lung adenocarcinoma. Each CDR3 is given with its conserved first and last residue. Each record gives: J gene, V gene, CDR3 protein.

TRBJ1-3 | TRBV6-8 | CASPAEQGRKSSGNTIYF
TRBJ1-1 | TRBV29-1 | CSVVRYDTEAFF
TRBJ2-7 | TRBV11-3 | CASSKSGGATEQYF
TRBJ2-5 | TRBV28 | CASSPDRGGPETQYF
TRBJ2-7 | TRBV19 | CASSIPLAGTSEQYF
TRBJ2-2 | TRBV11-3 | CASSLVGRNTGELFF
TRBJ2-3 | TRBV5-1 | CASSRGTSGSSRTDTQYF
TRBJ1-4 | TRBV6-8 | CASSVSQGFSEKLFF
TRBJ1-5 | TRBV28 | CASSRSVGEGQPQHF
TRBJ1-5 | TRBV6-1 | CASSEAGGGGQPQHF
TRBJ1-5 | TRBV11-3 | CASSLEGEWINQPQHF
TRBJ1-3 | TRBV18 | CASSRRPAGDTIYF
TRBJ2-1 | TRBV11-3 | CASSFTGADFNEQFF
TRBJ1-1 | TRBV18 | CASSRRDSEAFF
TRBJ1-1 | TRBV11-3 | CASSILPPDSNSREAFF
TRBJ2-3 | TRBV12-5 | CASGLIAGGMTDTQYF
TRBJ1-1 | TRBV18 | CASSPPGTGAEAFF
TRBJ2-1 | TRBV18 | CASSPRATGGDEQFF
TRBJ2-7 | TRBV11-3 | CASSRTSQENYEQYF
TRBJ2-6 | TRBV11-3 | CASSLARVSGANVLTF
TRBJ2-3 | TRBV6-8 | CASSYSKDTQYF
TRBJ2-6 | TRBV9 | CASSVDRGNSGANVLTF
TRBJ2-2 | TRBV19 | CASRWGETGSGGELFF